The 32 T cell receptor beta chains listed next were all sequenced from one sample in a study of brain T cells in children with intractable seizures. Assay: immunoSEQ multiplex PCR; the TCRdb copy retains only in-frame clones and omits some. The data show approximately 40,000 clones, with 80% to 95% seen just once and 5.5% to 7% held by the top ten. Sequencing was performed on peripheral blood, taken at surgery. These receptors all stem from a girl between 2 and 10 years old with tuberous sclerosis and intractable seizures.

The genes are TRBV6-1 and TRBJ2-1, with 9 bases identical to TRBD2. Losses at the gene ends were 1 base for V and 12 bases for J; bases not matched to a gene: 13. The CDR3 runs to 16 residues. Germline V CDR1 and CDR2: MNHNS, SASEGT. The CDR3: CASSEGAGGTIRLQFF. DNA of the CDR3: TGTGCCAGCAGTGAAGGAGCGGGGGGTACTATTCGCCTGCAGTTCTTC.

The chain employs TRBV7-8 and TRBJ2-7, with TRBD2 as a possible D gene (6 bases). The germline V gene encodes CDR1 SGHVS and CDR2 FQNEAQ. The CDR3 is 14 amino acids. The V and J ends lost 5 bases and 6 bases respectively, with 17 bases between them. CDR3 in DNA: TGTGCCAGCAGCCCGATGAGGAGGGGAGGCGAGCAGTACGTC. Its protein product is CASSPMRRGGEQYV.

This sequence joins TRBV7-3 and TRBJ2-3; the D is unclear. The CDR3 spans 15 residues. CDR1 is SGHTA, CDR2 FQGTGA, per germline. V lost 4 bases to trimming and J lost 4 bases, with 15 bases between them. This CDR3 is CASSSLAARADTQYF. CDR3 bases: TGTGCCAGCAGCTCCTTAGCTGCACGCGCAGATACGCAGTATTTT.

This sequence joins TRBV6-5 and TRBJ1-5, with D unresolved. V was trimmed by 2 bases and J by 6 bases, leaving 11 bases between them. Germline V gives CDR1 MNHEY, CDR2 SVGAGI. This CDR3 is built from 14 residues. The DNA of the CDR3 is TGTGCCAGCAGTTACAAAGGATATGGTCAGCCCCAGCATTTT. This encodes CASSYKGYGQPQHF.

The chain joins TRBV7-2 to TRBJ1-6, with 9 bases fitting TRBD1. There are 15 residues in the CDR3. V was clipped by 3 bases and J by 8 bases; unmatched bases: 5. Germline-derived CDR1 and CDR2 are SGHTA and FQGNSA. The CDR3 is CASSLGTGGDSPLHF. The CDR3 nucleotides read TGTGCCAGCAGCTTGGGAACAGGGGGCGATTCACCCCTCCACTTT.

This rearrangement joins TRBV9 to TRBJ1-2; no clear D gene. Deletions cut 3 bases from V and 7 bases from J, with 13 bases between. The CDR3 is 13 residues long. Germline CDR1 and CDR2: SGDLS and YYNGEE. The chain's CDR3 is CASSATDGRGYTF. CDR3 coding DNA: TGTGCCAGCAGCGCTACGGACGGTCGTGGCTACACCTTC.

The CDR3 is CASSPHRDNQPQHF. As DNA, the CDR3 is TGTGCCAGCTCACCTCATAGGGACAATCAGCCCCAGCATTTT. V is TRBV18 and J is TRBJ1-5, with D unclear. There are 14 residues in the CDR3. Germline V gives CDR1 KGHSH, CDR2 LQKENI. V gave up 3 bases and J gave up 3 bases, with 9 bases separating them.

V usage is TRBV19 and J usage is TRBJ1-1, with D possibly being TRBD1 (5 bases). Germline V lookup: CDR1 LNHDA, CDR2 SQIVND (reference sequence). V lost 1 base, J lost 0 bases, and 6 bases lay in between. This CDR3 comprises 14 residues. This chain's CDR3 is CASSIGQLNTEAFF. The CDR3 nucleotides read TGTGCCAGTAGTATAGGACAGTTGAACACTGAAGCTTTCTTT.

This sequence joins TRBV27 and TRBJ1-5; TRBD1 agrees at 8 bases. V lost 5 bases, J lost 4 bases, and 7 bases stayed unmatched. The germline CDR1 and CDR2 sequences are MNHEY and SMNVEV (reference sequence). CDR3 length: 15 amino acids. CDR3 nucleotides: TGTGCCAGCAGTCAGGGGACAGGAAGAAATCAGCCCCAGCATTTT. Residues: CASSQGTGRNQPQHF.

V and J are TRBV7-2 and TRBJ1-1, with TRBD1 identical over 7 bases. The germline V gene encodes CDR1 SGHTA and CDR2 FQGNSA. This CDR3 spans 16 amino acids. Trimming took 3 bases from V and 10 from J; bases not matched to a gene: 17. CDR3 bases: TGTGCCAGCAGCTTTCCGATAACCGGGACAGAAAGGGGAGCTTTCTTT. It is translated as CASSFPITGTERGAFF.

The chain is built from TRBV2 and TRBJ2-2; D is perhaps TRBD1 or TRBD2 (6 bases each). The germline V and J ends were trimmed by 0 bases and 2 bases, with 13 bases remaining between them. CDR1 is SNHLY and CDR2 is FYNNEI in the germline V gene. The CDR3 consists of 17 residues. CDR3: CASSEAFEGGNTGELFF. The CDR3 DNA is TGTGCCAGCAGTGAAGCTTTCGAGGGGGGCAACACCGGGGAGCTGTTTTTT.

The gene calls are TRBV2 and TRBJ2-7; D is perhaps TRBD1 or TRBD2 (5 bases each). The germline V and J ends were trimmed by 0 bases and 6 bases, with 12 bases remaining between them. The CDR3 covers 14 residues. Germline CDR1 SNHLY, CDR2 FYNNEI. The CDR3 here is CASSEAAGRIEQYV. In DNA form, the CDR3 reads TGTGCCAGCAGTGAAGCCGCAGGGAGAATCGAGCAGTACGTC.

V is TRBV7-2 and J is TRBJ2-3; 8 bases align to TRBD2. Trimming at V came to 1 base and at J to 4 bases, leaving 7 bases not matched to a gene. The CDR3 loop spans 16 amino acids. The germline CDR1 and CDR2 sequences are SGHTA and FQGNSA. CDR3 sequence: CASSLVAGTSADTQYF. The CDR3 bases are TGTGCCAGCAGCTTAGTCGCTGGGACTAGTGCAGATACGCAGTATTTT.

The chain joins TRBV4-1 to TRBJ2-3, with D perhaps TRBD1 or TRBD2 (6 bases each). V lost 0 bases, J lost 7 bases, and 14 bases lay in between. The CDR3 has 15 residues. Per the germline V gene, CDR1 is MGHRA and CDR2 is YSYEKL. The CDR3 region is CASSQEIGGRNTQYF. The CDR3 DNA reads as TGCGCCAGCAGCCAAGAGATCGGGGGCCGGAATACGCAGTATTTT.

V usage is TRBV5-1 and J usage is TRBJ1-2; no firm D call. This CDR3 region has 13 residues. Between the trimmed V and J ends, which lost 4 bases and 4 bases, there was a span of 11 bases. The germline V gene has CDR1 SGHRS and CDR2 YFSETQ. The CDR3 region has the DNA TGCGCCAGCAGCGACAAAACCTCCTATGGCTACACCTTC. Its protein product is CASSDKTSYGYTF. Together with reference TRBV5-1 and TRBJ1-2, the CDR3 gives the full variable domain: KAGVTQTPRYLIKTRGQQVTLSCSPISGHRSVSWYQQTPGQGLQFLFEYFSETQRNKGNFPGRFSGRQFSNSRSEMNVSTLELGDSALYLCASSDKTSYGYTFGSGTRLTVV.

The genes are TRBV6-5 and TRBJ2-2, with 7 bases aligning to TRBD1. This CDR3 is 14 amino acids long. Trimming cost V 8 bases and J 5 bases; bases outside gene matches: 8. Germline V gene data show CDR1 as MNHEY and CDR2 as SVGAGI. The CDR3 sequence is CASFGQVLTGELFF. CDR3 nucleotide sequence: TGTGCCAGCTTCGGACAGGTGCTAACCGGGGAGCTGTTTTTT.

This clone was detected a few times. The chain recombines TRBV7-9 with TRBJ1-2; D may be TRBD1 (5 bases). Between the trimmed V and J ends, which lost 5 bases and 2 bases, there was a span of 15 bases. The germline V gene has CDR1 SEHNR and CDR2 FQNEAQ (reference sequence). The CDR3 spans 15 residues. The CDR3, as DNA: TGTGCCAGCAGCCCCCGCCAAGGGGTCAACTATGGCTACACCTTC. Translating it yields CASSPRQGVNYGYTF.

V gene TRBV9 combines with J gene TRBJ2-4; D not certain. Trimming cost V 2 bases and J 7 bases, with 10 bases left between them. The CDR3 consists of 13 residues. The germline gives CDR1 SGDLS, CDR2 YYNGEE. CDR3 sequence: CASSVDTENIQYF. For the CDR3, the DNA is TGTGCCAGCAGCGTCGACACGGAGAACATTCAGTACTTC. The full variable domain, rest sourced from reference TRBV9 and TRBJ2-4, is DSGVTQTPKHLITATGQRVTLRCSPRSGDLSVYWYQQSLDQGLQFLIQYYNGEERAKGNILERFSAQQFPDLHSELNLSSLELGDSALYFCASSVDTENIQYFGAGTRLSVL.

CDR3 amino acids: CASSEVWEPGKNTEAFF. The CDR3 DNA reads as TGTGCCAGCAGCGAGGTCTGGGAACCGGGAAAAAACACTGAAGCTTTCTTT. This chain joins TRBV9 and TRBJ1-1; no clear D gene. The CDR3 is 17 residues long. Germline assignment: CDR1 SGDLS and CDR2 YYNGEE. Trimming pared 3 bases from V and 2 bases from J, leaving 20 bases between.

The J gene is TRBJ2-5, the V gene TRBV12-5; D call uncertain. The CDR3 has 11 residues. V was shortened by 6 bases and J by 0 bases, with 2 bases between the two germline ends. Germline CDR1 is LGHNT and CDR2 is FRNRAP. The CDR3 DNA is TGTGCTAGTGGACACCAAGAGACCCAGTACTTC. As protein: CASGHQETQYF.

This chain links TRBV5-1 with TRBJ1-1, with 10 bases matching TRBD1. Unmatched junction bases numbered 1, after V lost 4 bases and J lost 4 bases. The CDR3 is made up of 13 amino acids. Germline V gene sequence: CDR1 SGHRS, CDR2 YFSETQ. As DNA, the CDR3 is TGCGCCAGCAGCGGGGACAGGGGCACTGAAGCTTTCTTT. Translating gives CASSGDRGTEAFF.

The gene calls are TRBV6-1 and TRBJ2-7, with D uncertain. The CDR3 loop spans 13 amino acids. V lost 1 base to trimming and J lost 2 bases, with 6 bases between them. The V gene's germline CDR1 is MNHNS and CDR2 SASEGT. In DNA form, the CDR3 reads TGTGCCAGCAGTGAAGGACTTCCCTACGAGCAGTACGTC. It codes for CASSEGLPYEQYV.

In DNA, the CDR3 is TGTGCCAGCAGCCAAGATAGGAACCCCTATGGCTACACCTTC. It specifies CASSQDRNPYGYTF. This chain joins TRBV3-1 (or the pseudogene TRBV3-2) and TRBJ1-2; no clear D. With 0 bases removed from V and 4 bases from J, the gap between germline ends came to 9 bases. Germline V CDR1 and CDR2: LGHDT, YNNKEL (reference sequence). The CDR3 runs to 14 residues.

This sequence joins TRBV5-1 and TRBJ2-5; the D is unclear. V was pared by 7 bases and J by 5 bases, with 24 bases between. The CDR3 runs 16 residues. The germline gives CDR1 SGHRS, CDR2 YFSETQ. This CDR3 reads CASATFRTGEEETQYF. Here the CDR3 DNA reads TGCGCCAGCGCGACTTTTAGGACCGGCGAGGAGGAGACCCAGTACTTC.

The genes are TRBV30 and TRBJ1-3; tentative D call: TRBD1 (5 bases). Germline V gives CDR1 GTSNPN, CDR2 SVGIG (reference sequence). This CDR3 contains 14 residues. Trimming took 3 bases from V and 0 from J, leaving 9 bases between them. CDR3 protein: CAWRTGVSGNTIYF. The CDR3 bases are TGTGCCTGGAGGACGGGGGTCTCTGGAAACACCATATATTTT.

The V and J genes are TRBV3-1 (or the pseudogene TRBV3-2) and TRBJ2-7, with D possibly TRBD2 on 5 matching bases. The CDR3 consists of 15 residues. Germline CDR1 reads LGHDT; CDR2 reads YNNKEL (reference sequence). The V end was cut by 8 bases, the J end by 4 bases, with 21 bases between. CDR3 sequence: CASADSGVARYEQYF. The DNA of the CDR3 is TGTGCCAGCGCCGACTCCGGGGTAGCGCGGTACGAGCAGTACTTC.

The V call is TRBV6-5, the J call TRBJ1-4; D is unresolved. Germline lookup yields CDR1 MNHEY and CDR2 SVGAGI. This CDR3 comprises 14 residues. The V and J ends lost 2 bases and 0 bases respectively, with 4 bases between them. CDR3 sequence: CASSYKSTNEKLFF. The DNA for the CDR3 is TGTGCCAGCAGTTACAAGTCAACTAATGAAAAACTGTTTTTT.

V is TRBV4-1 and J is TRBJ1-1; D remains unclear. Trimming stripped 0 bases from V and 1 base from J, with 9 bases between. Looked up from germline, CDR1 is MGHRA and CDR2 is YSYEKL. There are 15 residues in the CDR3. For the CDR3, the DNA is TGCGCCAGCAGCCAAGATAGGGCAGGGAACACTGAAGCTTTCTTT. As protein: CASSQDRAGNTEAFF.

The J gene is TRBJ2-2, the V gene TRBV24-1, with 8 nucleotides matching TRBD2. CDR3 length: 18 residues. Germline values: CDR1 KGHDR, CDR2 SFDVKD. V shed 2 bases, J shed 4 bases, and the junction held 11 bases outside the gene matches. CDR3 DNA: TGTGCCACCAGTGATTGGGGCGGCCTCGGGGGGGCCACCGGGGAGCTGTTTTTT. Its protein is CATSDWGGLGGATGELFF.

The rearrangement uses TRBV15 and TRBJ2-5; D could derive from TRBD1 or TRBD2 (5 bases each). Germline V gives CDR1 LNHNV, CDR2 YYDKDF (reference sequence). The V end lost 1 base, the J end lost 0 bases, and 9 bases lay between the germline ends. CDR3 length: 15 residues. This chain's CDR3 is CATSRGDLYQETQYF. The CDR3 nucleotides read TGTGCCACCAGCAGAGGGGACCTGTACCAAGAGACCCAGTACTTC.

V gene TRBV2 combines with J gene TRBJ2-2; perhaps TRBD1 as D (6 bases). V was shortened by 5 bases and J by 2 bases, with 15 bases between the two germline ends. CDR1 and CDR2 from the germline V gene are SNHLY and FYNNEI. The CDR3 runs to 16 residues. CDR3 loop: CASSTPQGFNTGELFF. For the CDR3, the DNA is TGTGCCAGCAGTACCCCACAGGGATTCAACACCGGGGAGCTGTTTTTT.

The chain combines TRBV30 with TRBJ2-1; D remains ambiguous. Germline assignment: CDR1 GTSNPN and CDR2 SVGIG (reference sequence). Trimming took off 5 bases at V and 4 bases at J, with 6 bases between the two ends. The CDR3 length is 11 residues. The DNA of the CDR3 is TGTGCCTGGGCAGCTTACAATGAGCAGTTCTTC. Translated: CAWAAYNEQFF.